The clone carrying this TCR beta chain is a singleton in its sample. These data belong to a study of blood T cell repertoires in COVID-19. As for the study in general: Acute and convalescent COVID-19 specimens originated in the United States, Italy and Spain.

Authors' processing steps: Using reference gene primer amplification, nucleated cell counts were estimated. Sequencing used immunoSEQ multiplex PCR; TCRdb keeps in-frame clones, though not all of them. The V and J calls and clone size are taken from that table; D and trimming were inferred from the DNA. The sample holds approximately 150,000 clones, more than 65% seen once. Trimming removed 4 bases at V and 2 bases at J, with 15 bases between. CDR3 size: 16 residues. Germline V gene sequence: CDR1 SNHLY, CDR2 FYNNEI. Material: peripheral blood. This receptor was identified in a woman between 45 and 60 years old in a cohort sampled during active or convalescent COVID-19. The chain links TRBV2 to TRBJ1-5; tentatively, D is TRBD1 (6 bases). CDR3 sequence: CASSGQAVLGNQPQHF. The CDR3 nucleotides are TGTGCCAGCAGTGGACAGGCCGTGCTGGGCAATCAGCCCCAGCATTTT.